A selection of T cell receptor beta chains follows, all from one sample in a study of beta chain features in type 1 diabetes. Method: immunoSEQ multiplex PCR; TCRdb's copy keeps in-frame clones and lacks some. The sample holds 600,000 to 700,000 clones; around 12% are singletons and the top ten take around 0.12%. The specimen was naive CD4+ T cells from blood. The receptors here all came from a young man with type 1 diabetes. Each CDR3 is given with its conserved first and last residue. D genes are given only for firm matches. Only some rows state a clone size, as once, few, many or a class for expanded clones.

d_gene: -
j_gene: TRBJ1-5
v_gene: TRBV2
abundance: -
CDR3aa: CASHGRGQPQHF
CDR3nt: TGTGCCAGCCATGGCCGGGGGCAGCCCCAGCATTTT

d_gene: -
j_gene: TRBJ2-2
v_gene: TRBV5-1
abundance: -
CDR3aa: CASAREVTGELFF
CDR3nt: TGCGCCAGCGCCAGGGAGGTCACCGGGGAGCTGTTTTTT

d_gene: -
j_gene: TRBJ2-7
v_gene: TRBV4-3
abundance: -
CDR3aa: CASSQGIISNSYEQYF
CDR3nt: TGCGCCAGCAGCCAGGGAATCATTTCGAACTCCTACGAGCAGTACTTC

d_gene: TRBD1
j_gene: TRBJ1-4
v_gene: TRBV25-1
abundance: few
CDR3aa: CASGQGREKLFF
CDR3nt: TGTGCATCGGGACAGGGCCGTGAAAAACTGTTTTTT

d_gene: -
j_gene: TRBJ1-1
v_gene: TRBV10-3
abundance: few
CDR3aa: CAISEEAMEAFF
CDR3nt: TGTGCCATCAGTGAGGAAGCCATGGAAGCTTTCTTT

d_gene: -
j_gene: TRBJ1-5
v_gene: TRBV6-5
abundance: -
CDR3aa: CASSPGIGSNQPQHF
CDR3nt: TGTGCCAGCAGTCCAGGGATCGGAAGCAATCAGCCCCAGCATTTT

d_gene: -
j_gene: TRBJ2-6
v_gene: TRBV19
abundance: few
CDR3aa: CASSRGQIESGANVLTF
CDR3nt: TGTGCCAGTAGTCGAGGACAGATTGAATCTGGGGCCAACGTCCTGACTTTC

d_gene: TRBD1
j_gene: TRBJ2-2
v_gene: TRBV7-2
abundance: -
CDR3aa: CASSPQGGSYTGELFF
CDR3nt: TGTGCCAGCAGCCCTCAAGGGGGCTCCTACACCGGGGAGCTGTTTTTT

d_gene: TRBD1
j_gene: TRBJ1-2
v_gene: TRBV7-2
abundance: few
CDR3aa: CASSPGQGSGYTF
CDR3nt: TGTGCCAGCAGCCCGGGACAGGGTTCTGGCTACACCTTC

d_gene: TRBD1
j_gene: TRBJ2-3
v_gene: TRBV5-1
abundance: few
CDR3aa: CASSLPGTGRADTQYF
CDR3nt: TGCGCCAGCAGCTTGCCTGGGACAGGGCGGGCAGATACGCAGTATTTT

d_gene: -
j_gene: TRBJ2-2
v_gene: TRBV9
abundance: -
CDR3aa: CASSVHTGELFF
CDR3nt: TGTGCCAGCAGCGTTCACACCGGGGAGCTGTTTTTT

d_gene: -
j_gene: TRBJ2-5
v_gene: TRBV7-2
abundance: few
CDR3aa: CASSLEGWTTQETQYF
CDR3nt: TGTGCCAGCAGCTTAGAGGGCTGGACAACCCAAGAGACCCAGTACTTC

d_gene: -
j_gene: TRBJ1-2
v_gene: TRBV27
abundance: -
CDR3aa: CASSLSGAGYTF
CDR3nt: TGTGCCAGCAGTTTATCGGGGGCTGGCTACACCTTC

d_gene: -
j_gene: TRBJ1-2
v_gene: TRBV10-3
abundance: few
CDR3aa: CAISVGETNYGYTF
CDR3nt: TGTGCCATCAGTGTGGGGGAGACTAACTATGGCTACACCTTC

d_gene: -
j_gene: TRBJ1-2
v_gene: TRBV6-5
abundance: few
CDR3aa: CASSSQMSNYGYTF
CDR3nt: TGTGCCAGCAGTTCCCAGATGTCTAACTATGGCTACACCTTC

d_gene: TRBD1
j_gene: TRBJ2-7
v_gene: TRBV18
abundance: few
CDR3aa: CASSPGQGAYEQYF
CDR3nt: TGTGCCAGCTCACCGGGACAGGGGGCTTACGAGCAGTACTTC

d_gene: -
j_gene: TRBJ2-5
v_gene: TRBV5-1
abundance: -
CDR3aa: CASSWLTTPGSQETQYF
CDR3nt: TGCGCCAGCAGCTGGCTAACTACGCCGGGGTCCCAAGAGACCCAGTACTTC

d_gene: TRBD2
j_gene: TRBJ2-1
v_gene: TRBV4-3
abundance: -
CDR3aa: CASSQEHRGVYNEQFF
CDR3nt: TGCGCCAGCAGCCAAGAGCACCGGGGGGTTTACAATGAGCAGTTCTTC

d_gene: TRBD1
j_gene: TRBJ2-7
v_gene: TRBV5-1
abundance: -
CDR3aa: CASSPRQGSTYEQYF
CDR3nt: TGCGCCAGCAGCCCCCGACAGGGATCCACCTACGAGCAGTACTTC

d_gene: -
j_gene: TRBJ1-5
v_gene: TRBV9
abundance: -
CDR3aa: CASSAGISNQPQHF
CDR3nt: TGTGCCAGCAGCGCAGGGATTAGCAATCAGCCCCAGCATTTT

d_gene: -
j_gene: TRBJ1-5
v_gene: TRBV5-1
abundance: few
CDR3aa: CASSSDGGGNQPQHF
CDR3nt: TGCGCCAGCAGCTCGGACGGTGGTGGCAATCAGCCCCAGCATTTT

d_gene: -
j_gene: TRBJ1-1
v_gene: TRBV2
abundance: -
CDR3aa: CASSVDGKAFF
CDR3nt: TGTGCCAGCAGTGTGGACGGTAAAGCTTTCTTT

d_gene: TRBD1
j_gene: TRBJ2-1
v_gene: TRBV27
abundance: -
CDR3aa: CASTVDRGQGEQFF
CDR3nt: TGTGCCAGCACTGTGGACAGGGGGCAGGGTGAGCAGTTCTTC

d_gene: -
j_gene: TRBJ2-7
v_gene: TRBV7-3
abundance: few
CDR3aa: CASSLTPVTDEQYF
CDR3nt: TGTGCCAGCAGCTTAACCCCAGTTACCGACGAGCAGTACTTC

d_gene: TRBD1
j_gene: TRBJ1-2
v_gene: TRBV30
abundance: -
CDR3aa: CALGNNRGDYGYTF
CDR3nt: TGTGCCTTAGGCAACAACAGGGGTGACTATGGCTACACCTTC

d_gene: -
j_gene: TRBJ1-3
v_gene: TRBV7-9
abundance: -
CDR3aa: CASSKLASGNTIYF
CDR3nt: TGTGCCAGCAGCAAACTCGCGAGCGGAAACACCATATATTTT

d_gene: -
j_gene: TRBJ2-3
v_gene: TRBV10-3
abundance: few
CDR3aa: CAISADTDTQYF
CDR3nt: TGTGCCATCAGTGCGGACACAGATACGCAGTATTTT